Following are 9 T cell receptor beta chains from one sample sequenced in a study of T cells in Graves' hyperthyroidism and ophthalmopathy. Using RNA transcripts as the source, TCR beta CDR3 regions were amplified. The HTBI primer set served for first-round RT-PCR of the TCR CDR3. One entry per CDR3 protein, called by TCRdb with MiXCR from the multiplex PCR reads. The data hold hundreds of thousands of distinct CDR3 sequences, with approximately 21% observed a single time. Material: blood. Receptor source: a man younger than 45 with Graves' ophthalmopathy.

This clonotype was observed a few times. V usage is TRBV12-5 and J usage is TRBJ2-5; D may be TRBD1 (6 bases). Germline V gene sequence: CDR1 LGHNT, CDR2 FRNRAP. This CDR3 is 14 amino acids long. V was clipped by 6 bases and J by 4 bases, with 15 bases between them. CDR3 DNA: TGTGCTAGTGGCAGGGGCCGAGTGGGAGAGACCCAGTACTTC. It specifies CASGRGRVGETQYF.

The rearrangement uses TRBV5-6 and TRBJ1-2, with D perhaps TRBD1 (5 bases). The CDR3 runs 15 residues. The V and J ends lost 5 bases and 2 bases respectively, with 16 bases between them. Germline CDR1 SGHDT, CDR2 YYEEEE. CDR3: CASRPMTVPNYGYTF. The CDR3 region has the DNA TGTGCCAGCAGACCGATGACAGTGCCAAACTATGGCTACACCTTC.

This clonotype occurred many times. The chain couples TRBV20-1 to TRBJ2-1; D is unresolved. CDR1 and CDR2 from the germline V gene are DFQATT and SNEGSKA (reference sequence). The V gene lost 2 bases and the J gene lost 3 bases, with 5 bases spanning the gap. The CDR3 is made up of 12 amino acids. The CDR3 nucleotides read TGCAGTGCTAGACAACGCTACAATGAGCAGTTCTTC. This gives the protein CSARQRYNEQFF.

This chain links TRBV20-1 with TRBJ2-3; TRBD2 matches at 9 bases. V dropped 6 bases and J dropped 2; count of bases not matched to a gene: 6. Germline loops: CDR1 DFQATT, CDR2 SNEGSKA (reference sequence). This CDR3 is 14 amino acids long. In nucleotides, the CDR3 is TGCAGTGCATTGCGGGAGGGCTCCACAGATACGCAGTATTTT. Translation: CSALREGSTDTQYF.

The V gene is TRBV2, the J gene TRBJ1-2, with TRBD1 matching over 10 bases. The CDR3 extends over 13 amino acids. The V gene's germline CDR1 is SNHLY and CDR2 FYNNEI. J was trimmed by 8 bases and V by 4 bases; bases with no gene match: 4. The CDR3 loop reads CASSAGQGYGYTF. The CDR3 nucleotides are TGTGCCAGCAGTGCGGGACAGGGGTACGGCTACACCTTC.

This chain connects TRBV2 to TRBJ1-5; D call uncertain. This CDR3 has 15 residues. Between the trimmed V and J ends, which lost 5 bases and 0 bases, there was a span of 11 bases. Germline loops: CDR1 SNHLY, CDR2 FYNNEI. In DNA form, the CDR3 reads TGTGCCAGCAGTAGAGAGTGGAATAGCAATCAGCCCCAGCATTTT. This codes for CASSREWNSNQPQHF. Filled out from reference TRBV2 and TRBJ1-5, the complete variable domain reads EPEVTQTPSHQVTQMGQEVILRCVPISNHLYFYWYRQILGQKVEFLVSFYNNEISEKSEIFDDQFSVERPDGSNFTLKIRSTKLEDSAMYFCASSREWNSNQPQHFGDGTRLSIL.

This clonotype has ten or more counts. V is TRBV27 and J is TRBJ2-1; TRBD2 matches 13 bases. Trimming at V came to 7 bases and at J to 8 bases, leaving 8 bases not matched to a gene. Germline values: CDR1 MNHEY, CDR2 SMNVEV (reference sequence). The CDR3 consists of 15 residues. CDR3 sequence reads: CASTLGTSGTDEQFF. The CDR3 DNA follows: TGTGCCAGCACCCTTGGGACTAGCGGGACAGATGAGCAGTTCTTC.

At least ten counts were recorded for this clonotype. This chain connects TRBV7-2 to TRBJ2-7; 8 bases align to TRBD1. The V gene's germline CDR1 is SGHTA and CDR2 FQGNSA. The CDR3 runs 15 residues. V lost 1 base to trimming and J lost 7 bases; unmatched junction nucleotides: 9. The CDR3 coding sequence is TGTGCCAGCAGCTTAGGGACAGGGAGGTTTGGGGAGCAGTACTTC. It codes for CASSLGTGRFGEQYF.

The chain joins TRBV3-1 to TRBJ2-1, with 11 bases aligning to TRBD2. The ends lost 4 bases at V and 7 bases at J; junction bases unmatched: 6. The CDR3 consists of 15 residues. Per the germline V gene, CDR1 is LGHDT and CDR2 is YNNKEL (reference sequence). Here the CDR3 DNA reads TGTGCCAGCAGCCCTACTAGCGGGAGCGGTAATGAGCAGTTCTTC. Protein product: CASSPTSGSGNEQFF.